Here is one T cell receptor (beta chain) with its context. The sample originates from a study of shared T cell receptors in the human thymus. The germline gives CDR1 MNHEY, CDR2 SMNVEV (reference sequence). With V trimmed by 5 bases and J by 3 bases, 14 bases remained unmatched. This CDR3 spans 17 amino acids. Generated by immunoSEQ multiplex PCR, the TCRdb table keeps only in-frame clones and is missing some. The repertoire holds more than 550,000 clones, about 90% seen once, with approximately 0.0097% in the top ten. The data were also submitted as part of a second study, on human thymus T cells. That paper adds: Resections that were taken during corrective heart surgery supplied the thymus tissue. Related research found strongly overlapping thymic repertoires in unrelated individuals.

The chain uses TRBV27 and TRBJ2-7, with 9 bases fitting TRBD2. The sequence was collected from a boy under two years old with a congenital heart defect. Sequencing input: thymocytes. The CDR3 loop is CASSHPSVAGVGYEQYF. CDR3 in DNA: TGTGCCAGCAGTCACCCCTCAGTAGCGGGAGTCGGCTACGAGCAGTACTTC.